The 27 T cell receptor beta chains in this list originate from one sample, sequenced in a study of cytotoxic CD8 clonotypes in ibrutinib-treated CLL. TCRdb keeps only in-frame clones here, not all; method: immunoSEQ multiplex PCR. This table has more than 200,000 clones, roughly 74% appearing once. The material was PBMCs, obtained after 24 months of ibrutinib treatment. The receptor source for this set is a human donor with chronic lymphocytic leukemia.

V usage is TRBV9 and J usage is TRBJ2-1; tentatively, D is TRBD2 (5 bases). Trimming took off 4 bases at V and 6 bases at J, with 17 bases between the two ends. CDR1 and CDR2 (germline): SGDLS, YYNGEE. This CDR3 has 15 residues. The CDR3: CASSSWTSEPNEQFF. The CDR3 DNA follows: TGTGCCAGCAGCTCATGGACTTCCGAGCCCAATGAGCAGTTCTTC.

V gene TRBV19 combines with J gene TRBJ2-6; D unclear. Germline V lookup: CDR1 LNHDA, CDR2 SQIVND (reference sequence). V dropped 0 bases and J dropped 5 bases, with 8 bases sitting between them. The CDR3 covers 15 residues. The CDR3, as DNA: TGTGCCAGTAGTATAGAGACTGGCTGGGCCAACGTCCTGACTTTC. This codes for CASSIETGWANVLTF.

V is TRBV28 and J is TRBJ1-5; no definite D call. Germline CDR1 reads MDHEN; CDR2 reads SYDVKM. Trimming removed 1 base from V and 6 bases from J, with 16 bases in between. This CDR3 contains 16 residues. The CDR3 nucleotides are TGTGCCAGCAGTTTATTTTCGTATGCGGTGGGTCAGCCCCAGCATTTT. Its translation: CASSLFSYAVGQPQHF.

The rearrangement joins TRBV6-5 to TRBJ1-4; D unclear. This CDR3 is built from 14 residues. Trimming pared 6 bases from V and 0 bases from J, leaving 8 bases between. Germline values: CDR1 MNHEY, CDR2 SVGAGI. The CDR3 loop reads CASRSSATNEKLFF. The CDR3 region has the DNA TGTGCCAGCAGGAGTAGCGCAACTAATGAAAAACTGTTTTTT.

The chain joins TRBV28 to TRBJ2-7; D is perhaps TRBD2 (5 bases). The V gene lost 6 bases and the J gene lost 0 bases, with 9 bases spanning the gap. Germline CDR1 is MDHEN and CDR2 is SYDVKM. The CDR3 contains 13 residues. Here the CDR3 DNA reads TGTGCCAGCAGCGAGAGGGCCTCCTACGAGCAGTACTTC. Amino acids: CASSERASYEQYF. Variable domain in full (rest from reference TRBV28 and TRBJ2-7): DVKVTQSSRYLVKRTGEKVFLECVQDMDHENMFWYRQDPGLGLRLIYFSYDVKMKEKGDIPEGYSVSREKKERFSLILESASTNQTSMYLCASSERASYEQYFGPGTRLTVT.

This rearrangement joins TRBV10-2 to TRBJ2-5; TRBD1 or TRBD2 may be the D gene (5 bases each). Trimming cost V 0 bases and J 5 bases, with 10 bases left between them. Germline CDR1 reads WSHSY; CDR2 reads SAAADI. This CDR3 is built from 14 residues. Here the CDR3 reads CASSESGGEETQYF. The CDR3 region has the DNA TGCGCCAGCAGTGAGTCTGGGGGAGAGGAGACCCAGTACTTC.

This rearrangement joins TRBV2 to TRBJ2-1, with 8 bases aligning to TRBD1. The CDR3 contains 14 residues. With 11 bases clipped from V and 1 base from J, the junction kept 7 bases outside the gene matches. Germline CDR1 reads SNHLY; CDR2 reads FYNNEI. In DNA form, the CDR3 reads TGTGCCGCGCGGGGACAGGTATCCTACAATGAGCAGTTCTTC. Translation: CAARGQVSYNEQFF.

The V call is TRBV6-5, the J call TRBJ2-7, with 9 bases aligning to TRBD1. V shed 4 bases and J 2 bases; nucleotides not matched to a gene: 6. This CDR3 contains 15 residues. From germline, CDR1 is MNHEY and CDR2 SVGAGI. This CDR3 reads CASSSRDRDPYEQYF. The CDR3 DNA sequence: TGTGCCAGCAGTTCCCGGGACAGGGATCCCTACGAGCAGTACTTC.

This clone appeared a single time. The V gene is TRBV5-1, the J gene TRBJ2-1; D not certain. CDR1 is SGHRS and CDR2 is YFSETQ in the germline V gene. Trimming stripped 4 bases from V and 4 bases from J, with 12 bases between. The CDR3 loop spans 14 amino acids. The CDR3 coding sequence is TGCGCCAGCAGCGACGATATCCCTTACAATGAGCAGTTCTTC. Translating gives CASSDDIPYNEQFF.

This clone was observed a handful of times. The J gene is TRBJ1-1, the V gene TRBV28, with 8 nucleotides matching TRBD1. Germline-derived CDR1 and CDR2 are MDHEN and SYDVKM. There are 12 residues in the CDR3. The V gene end was trimmed by 3 bases and the J gene end by 11 bases; junction bases not matched to a gene: 5. CDR3 loop: CASSLGQATAFF. CDR3 coding DNA: TGTGCCAGCAGTTTGGGACAGGCGACGGCTTTCTTT.

This clone was observed a handful of times. The chain employs TRBV28 and TRBJ2-7; 8 bases are shared with TRBD2. The germline gives CDR1 MDHEN, CDR2 SYDVKM. Losses at the gene ends were 5 bases for V and 1 base for J; bases not matched to a gene: 7. The CDR3 loop spans 15 amino acids. This chain's CDR3 is CASSPSGSGSYEQYF. The DNA for the CDR3 is TGTGCCAGCAGTCCGAGCGGGAGTGGATCCTACGAGCAGTACTTC. Combining the CDR3 with reference TRBV28 and TRBJ2-7 gives the whole variable domain DVKVTQSSRYLVKRTGEKVFLECVQDMDHENMFWYRQDPGLGLRLIYFSYDVKMKEKGDIPEGYSVSREKKERFSLILESASTNQTSMYLCASSPSGSGSYEQYFGPGTRLTVT.

The rearrangement links TRBV7-6 to TRBJ2-7; 8 bases agree with TRBD2. V was pared by 6 bases and J by 5 bases, with 12 bases of the junction left unmatched. The CDR3 is 15 amino acids. Germline loops: CDR1 SGHVS, CDR2 FNYEAQ. CDR3 nucleotides: TGTGCCAGCAGTCCTACCCGACTAGCGCATCACGAGCAGTACTTC. Protein product: CASSPTRLAHHEQYF. Based on the CDR3 plus reference TRBV7-6 and TRBJ2-7, the full variable domain is GAGVSQSPRYKVTKRGQDVALRCDPISGHVSLYWYRQALGQGPEFLTYFNYEAQQDKSGLPNDRFSAERPEGSISTLTIQRTEQRDSAMYRCASSPTRLAHHEQYFGPGTRLTVT.

The table lists this clone with a few counts. The identical CDR3 is also encoded by other nucleotide sequences in the sample. The chain combines TRBV18 with TRBJ2-1, with 8 bases identical to TRBD1. Germline V gene sequence: CDR1 KGHSH, CDR2 LQKENI. V lost 3 bases and J lost 1; bases outside the gene matches: 2. The CDR3 sequence is 15 residues long. The CDR3 coding sequence is TGTGCCAGCTCACCCGGGACAGGTTCCTACAATGAGCAGTTCTTC. Its protein is CASSPGTGSYNEQFF.

The V gene is TRBV5-1, the J gene TRBJ2-1; the match to TRBD2 covers 10 bases. J was trimmed by 5 bases and V by 4 bases; bases with no gene match: 15. Germline assignment: CDR1 SGHRS and CDR2 YFSETQ. CDR3 length: 18 amino acids. The CDR3 is CASSPSASGSKINNEQFF. The CDR3 bases are TGCGCCAGCAGCCCATCGGCTAGCGGGAGTAAAATAAACAATGAGCAGTTCTTC.

This chain uses TRBV19 with TRBJ2-5; 10 bases are shared with TRBD1. Germline CDR1 and CDR2: LNHDA and SQIVND (reference sequence). V gave up 5 bases and J gave up 5 bases; unmatched junction bases: 5. There are 14 residues in the CDR3. The CDR3 region is CASSPDRGRETQYF. The CDR3, as DNA: TGTGCCAGTAGTCCCGACAGGGGGCGGGAGACCCAGTACTTC.

The J gene is TRBJ2-7, the V gene TRBV19; 7 bases are a match to TRBD1. The CDR3 covers 14 residues. Germline CDR1 and CDR2: LNHDA and SQIVND (reference sequence). Germline trimming cut 2 bases from V and 3 bases from J; bases unmatched to any gene: 4. The CDR3, as DNA: TGTGCCAGTAGTATAAAGGGACAGTTCTACGAGCAGTACTTC. Protein product: CASSIKGQFYEQYF.

The chain carries TRBV25-1 and TRBJ2-2; 7 bases are shared with TRBD1. CDR1 is MGHDK and CDR2 is SYGVNS in the germline V gene. The J segment lost 4 bases and the V segment lost 4 bases, leaving 9 bases of the junction unmatched. CDR3 length: 16 amino acids. CDR3 coding DNA: TGTGCCAGCAGTGTCCGGGACAGCATTTTCACCGGGGAGCTGTTTTTT. Translating gives CASSVRDSIFTGELFF.

The chain joins TRBV5-1 to TRBJ2-3, with 8 bases that match TRBD2. The germline V gene encodes CDR1 SGHRS and CDR2 YFSETQ. This CDR3 is 14 amino acids long. With V trimmed by 3 bases and J by 4 bases, 4 bases remained unmatched. Written as DNA, the CDR3 is TGCGCCAGCAGCTCGGACGGGAGGGCAGATACGCAGTATTTT. Amino acid sequence: CASSSDGRADTQYF.

The chain carries TRBV27 and TRBJ2-7, with 9 bases matching TRBD1. This CDR3 is built from 15 residues. With V trimmed by 4 bases and J by 3 bases, 7 bases remained unmatched. Germline V lookup: CDR1 MNHEY, CDR2 SMNVEV (reference sequence). CDR3 DNA: TGTGCCAGCAGTTCTACAGGGGGCAGAGTCTACGAGCAGTACTTC. Protein: CASSSTGGRVYEQYF.

The CDR3 DNA follows: TGTGCCAGTAGGTCCCCTCAGAGGGAAAAACTGTTTTTT. Its translation is CASRSPQREKLFF. V usage is TRBV19 and J usage is TRBJ1-4; D gene ambiguous. V shed 6 bases and J shed 8 bases, with 13 bases lying between them. The CDR3 is made up of 13 amino acids. Germline V gives CDR1 LNHDA, CDR2 SQIVND (reference sequence).

J is TRBJ2-3 and V is TRBV9; D gene uncertain. This CDR3 has 13 residues. Germline CDR1 SGDLS, CDR2 YYNGEE. V was cut by 0 bases and J by 2 bases, with 4 bases left in between. In DNA, the CDR3 is TGTGCCAGCAGCGTAGTTAACACAGATACGCAGTATTTT. Translated, it gives CASSVVNTDTQYF.

Only a few counts were recorded for this clone. The genes are TRBV19 and TRBJ1-5; D gene unclear. The CDR3 extends over 12 amino acids. The V end lost 5 bases, the J end lost 1 base, and 3 bases lay between the germline ends. Germline V gives CDR1 LNHDA, CDR2 SQIVND (reference sequence). The CDR3 DNA sequence: TGTGCCAGTAGTCTGAGCAATCAGCCCCAGCATTTT. Its protein is CASSLSNQPQHF.

The chain carries TRBV27 and TRBJ2-7; 10 nucleotides align to TRBD1. CDR1 is MNHEY, CDR2 SMNVEV, per germline (reference sequence). The CDR3 has 15 residues. With V trimmed by 4 bases and J by 5 bases, 8 bases remained unmatched. CDR3 loop: CASSSPGQGRNEQYF. The CDR3 DNA is TGTGCCAGCAGTTCACCGGGACAGGGGAGGAACGAGCAGTACTTC.

The chain has TRBV7-8 and TRBJ1-5; D possibly corresponds to TRBD1 (6 bases). Germline V CDR1 and CDR2: SGHVS, FQNEAQ. The CDR3 contains 13 residues. Deletions cut 5 bases from V and 7 bases from J, with 12 bases between. The CDR3 region is CASSQTGPQPQHF. Written as DNA, the CDR3 is TGTGCCAGCAGCCAAACAGGGCCCCAGCCCCAGCATTTT.

The V call is TRBV7-2, the J call TRBJ1-5, with 7 bases identical to TRBD1. J was trimmed by 0 bases and V by 2 bases; bases with no gene match: 13. The germline V gene encodes CDR1 SGHTA and CDR2 FQGNSA. CDR3 length: 19 residues. CDR3: CASSLWYGTEADSNQPQHF. CDR3 sequence (DNA): TGTGCCAGCAGCTTATGGTATGGGACAGAGGCCGATAGCAATCAGCCCCAGCATTTT.

The chain has TRBV27 and TRBJ2-7, with 13 bases that match TRBD2. CDR3 size: 18 residues. Germline lookup yields CDR1 MNHEY and CDR2 SMNVEV (reference sequence). V lost 5 bases and J lost 6; bases outside the gene matches: 16. Here the CDR3 DNA reads TGTGCCAGCAGTATCACCGGGACTAGCGGGATGGCACGGGGCGAGCAGTACTTC. Its translation is CASSITGTSGMARGEQYF.

The CDR3 region has the DNA TGTGCCAGCAGTTACCTTTCCCAAACCTACGAGCAGTACTTC. Its protein product is CASSYLSQTYEQYF. The chain links TRBV6-5 to TRBJ2-7; the D is unclear. This CDR3 is built from 14 residues. V lost 2 bases to trimming and J lost 2 bases, with 10 bases between them. Germline-derived CDR1 and CDR2 are MNHEY and SVGAGI.